This T cell receptor (beta chain) was captured in a study of vaccination and CD4 T cells after COVID-19. Treatment specified: approximately nine-day PBMC culture with coronavirus spike peptide pools or control peptides (ViraFEST assay). With the Oncomine TCR Beta short-read assay, DNA from cultured CD4+ T cells was sequenced. TCRdb itself ran the PCR reads through MiXCR, one entry per CDR3 protein. This table has 19,000 or so distinct CDR3 sequences, almost 40% appearing once. Only a few counts were recorded for this clonotype. What it binds is not known. Germline V gives CDR1 MNHNS, CDR2 SASEGT. The CDR3 spans 15 residues. After removal of 7 bases from V and 10 bases from J, the junction contained 13 bases not matched to a gene.

The sequenced material came from CD4+ T cells from blood, cultured in vitro. The rearrangement links TRBV6-1 to TRBJ2-1; 10 positions match TRBD2. The source of this sequence is a human donor who had recovered from COVID-19. The CDR3 nucleotides read TGTGCCAGCATCCTACGAGCGGGAGGGGGAGAGGAGCAGTTCTTC. Its protein product is CASILRAGGGEEQFF.